One T cell receptor beta chain is described in this entry. Regions amplified from RNA transcripts were the TCR beta CDR3 regions. The HTBI primer set served for first-round RT-PCR of the TCR CDR3. MiXCR, run by TCRdb on the multiplex PCR reads, gives a single entry per CDR3 protein. The data hold fewer than 550,000 distinct CDR3 sequences, with approximately 14% observed a single time. This sample is drawn from a study of T cells in Graves' hyperthyroidism and ophthalmopathy. PBMCs were sourced from approximately 9.3 ml fresh peripheral blood. The specimen was blood. The sequence came from a woman aged 18-29 years with Graves' hyperthyroidism.

This chain's CDR3 is CASSLGREGLNTEAFF. The CDR3 region has the DNA TGTGCCAGCAGCTTGGGCAGGGAAGGATTGAACACTGAAGCTTTCTTT. V and J are TRBV5-6 and TRBJ1-1; D may be TRBD1 (5 bases). V was shortened by 0 bases and J by 0 bases, with 12 bases between the two germline ends. This CDR3 has 16 amino acids. Germline loops: CDR1 SGHDT, CDR2 YYEEEE. Combining the CDR3 with reference TRBV5-6 and TRBJ1-1 gives the whole variable domain DAGVTQSPTHLIKTRGQQVTLRCSPKSGHDTVSWYQQALGQGPQFIFQYYEEEERQRGNFPDRFSGHQFPNYSSELNVNALLLGDSALYLCASSLGREGLNTEAFFGQGTRLTVV.